This T cell receptor beta chain comes out of a study of response to subunit inactivated influenza vaccine. This clonotype was found a few times. TCRdb reanalysed the RT-PCR reads using MiXCR and keeps one entry per CDR3 protein. Found here are hundreds of thousands of distinct CDR3 sequences, around 11% of them singletons; the top ten hold approximately 9.9%. The same sample was also used in a study of T cells expressing NK-cell markers. That study adds: UMIs were included in TCR beta cDNA generated by 5'RACE template switching. Dominant NKG2C+ clonotypes made up roughly 1.0-8% of CD8+ T cells in several donors.

The sequencing here drew on PBMCs from blood, taken on the day of vaccination. This receptor was taken from a man in his fifties or sixties who received an inactivated influenza vaccine.

The CDR3 nucleotides read TGTGCCAGCAGCTCGGACAGTCGCACGGGGGCAGCTTTCTTT. This sequence encodes CASSSDSRTGAAFF. This chain uses TRBV7-2 with TRBJ1-1, with D perhaps matching TRBD1 (6 bases). The germline CDR1 and CDR2 sequences are SGHTA and FQGNSA. The CDR3 runs to 14 residues. The V end was cut by 4 bases, the J end by 10 bases, with 19 bases between.